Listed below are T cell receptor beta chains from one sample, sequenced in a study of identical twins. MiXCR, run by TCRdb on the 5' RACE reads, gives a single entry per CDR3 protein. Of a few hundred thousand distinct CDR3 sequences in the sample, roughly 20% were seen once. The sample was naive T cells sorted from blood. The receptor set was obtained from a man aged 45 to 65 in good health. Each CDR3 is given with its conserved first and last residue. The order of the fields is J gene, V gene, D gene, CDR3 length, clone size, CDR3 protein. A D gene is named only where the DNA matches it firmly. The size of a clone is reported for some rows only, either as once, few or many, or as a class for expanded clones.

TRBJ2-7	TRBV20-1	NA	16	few	CSARYGVEVAAYEQYF
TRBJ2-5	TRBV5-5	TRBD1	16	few	CASSLVWYRGQETQYF
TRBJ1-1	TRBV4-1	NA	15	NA	CASSQVWRGRTEAFF
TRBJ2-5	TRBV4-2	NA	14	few	CASSQDQSLETQYF
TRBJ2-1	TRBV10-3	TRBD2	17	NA	CAISPRLAGVGENEQFF
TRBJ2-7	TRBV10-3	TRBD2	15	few	CAISESLAGGGEQYF
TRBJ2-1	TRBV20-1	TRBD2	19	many	CSARPRPGLAGGRHNEQFF
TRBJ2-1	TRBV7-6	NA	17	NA	CASSPRSSGASYNEQFF
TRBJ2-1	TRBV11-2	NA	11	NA	CATQGSHEQFF
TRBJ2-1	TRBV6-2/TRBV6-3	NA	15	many	CASSYGGHSYNEQFF
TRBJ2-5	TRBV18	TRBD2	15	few	CASSATSGAWETQYF
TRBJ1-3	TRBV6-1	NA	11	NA	CASSIVDTIYF
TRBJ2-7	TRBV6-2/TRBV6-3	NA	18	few	CASSYGGGGDRTTYEQYF
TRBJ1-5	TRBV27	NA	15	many	CASSKIADSNQPQHF
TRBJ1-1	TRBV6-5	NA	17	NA	CASSYSTPGFGSTEAFF
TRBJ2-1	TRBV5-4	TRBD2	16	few	CASSEGLAAIYNEQFF
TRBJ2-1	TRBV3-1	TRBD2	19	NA	CASSQGPSLAGGSYNEQFF
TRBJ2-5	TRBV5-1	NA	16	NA	CASSGAGTLIQETQYF
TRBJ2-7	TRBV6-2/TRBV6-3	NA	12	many	CASRYRMDEQYF
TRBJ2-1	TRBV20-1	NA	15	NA	CSARSRKSSYNEQFF
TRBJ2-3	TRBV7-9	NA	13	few	CASSPKLADTQYF
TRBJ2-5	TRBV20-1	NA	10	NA	CSASKETQYF
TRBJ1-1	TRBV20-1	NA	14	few	CSARALNLDTEAFF
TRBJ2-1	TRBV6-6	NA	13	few	CASSSRGWNEQFF
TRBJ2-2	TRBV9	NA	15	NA	CASGTSPTLTGELFF
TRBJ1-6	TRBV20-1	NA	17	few	CSASPSEGRVNNSPLHF
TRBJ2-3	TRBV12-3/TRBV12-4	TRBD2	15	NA	CASSFGGLASNTQYF
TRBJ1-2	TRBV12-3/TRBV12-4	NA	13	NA	CASSPRWFHGYTF
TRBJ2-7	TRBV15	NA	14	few	CATSRDYLGGEQYF
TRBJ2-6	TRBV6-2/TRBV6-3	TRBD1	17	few	CASTSGTGGEGANVLTF
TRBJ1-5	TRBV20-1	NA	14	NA	CSASTGISNQPQHF
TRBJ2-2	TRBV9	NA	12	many	CASSVQGGELFF
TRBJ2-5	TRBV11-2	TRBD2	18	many	CASSLGLLAGGRQETQYF
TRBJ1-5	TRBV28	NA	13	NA	CASSFPGGQPQHF
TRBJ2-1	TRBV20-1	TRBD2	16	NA	CSAGLAGGPSYNEQFF
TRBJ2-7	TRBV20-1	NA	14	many	CSAYPESRTYEQYF
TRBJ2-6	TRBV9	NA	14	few	CASTNRGRQSVLTF
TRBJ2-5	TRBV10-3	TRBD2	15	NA	CAISDGLAGGETQYF
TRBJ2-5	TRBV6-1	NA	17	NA	CASSNQSGTRVQETQYF
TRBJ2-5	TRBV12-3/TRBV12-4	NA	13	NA	CASSLMFRETQYF
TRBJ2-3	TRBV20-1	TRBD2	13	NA	CSARGLDTDTQYF
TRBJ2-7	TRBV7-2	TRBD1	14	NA	CASRRQGDTYEQYF
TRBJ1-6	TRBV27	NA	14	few	CASSLSGGDSPLHF
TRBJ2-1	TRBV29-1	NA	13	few	CSVGLAYLGEQFF
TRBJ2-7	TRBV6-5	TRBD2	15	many	CASSYSAGGPYEQYF
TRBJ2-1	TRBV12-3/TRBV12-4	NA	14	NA	CASSLSMGPNEQFF
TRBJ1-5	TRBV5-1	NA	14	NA	CASMPGPGNQPQHF
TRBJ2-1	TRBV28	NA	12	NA	CASRDLAPPTLF
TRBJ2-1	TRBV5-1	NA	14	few	CASSFVGSQGEQFF
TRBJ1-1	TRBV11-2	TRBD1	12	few	CASSPQGGEAFF
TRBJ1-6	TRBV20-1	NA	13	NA	CSARLPGNSPLHF
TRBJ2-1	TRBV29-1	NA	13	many	CSVTRGYYNEQFF
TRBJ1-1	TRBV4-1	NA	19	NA	CASRKATGGAHRSNTEAFF
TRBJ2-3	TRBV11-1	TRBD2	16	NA	CASSLGLAGITDTQYF
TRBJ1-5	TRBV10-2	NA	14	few	CASCDSGSGQPQHF